Listed below are T cell receptor beta chains from one sample, sequenced in a study of shared clonotypes between healthy human individuals. Sequenced by immunoSEQ multiplex PCR; TCRdb stores in-frame clones only, minus some. The data show roughly 1 million clones, about four fifths seen once. The material sequenced was memory CD4+ T cells from PBMCs. Source of these receptors: a man younger than 30 in good health. Some clones in this sample may be carry-over from other donors' samples. The CDR3 runs from the conserved cysteine through the conserved F or W. D genes are given only for firm matches. Clone size appears in some rows only: once, few, many, or a class for an expanded clone.

v_gene: TRBV19
abundance: NA
j_gene: TRBJ2-5
d_gene: NA
CDR3nt: TGTGCCAGTAGTATGGGGGTCGCGCGTGGGGCCCCCTGGGAGACCCAGTACTTC
CDR3aa: CASSMGVARGAPWETQYF

v_gene: TRBV29-1
abundance: NA
j_gene: TRBJ1-3
d_gene: NA
CDR3nt: TGCAGCGGCAGGGATGGCTCTGGAAACACCATATATTTT
CDR3aa: CSGRDGSGNTIYF

v_gene: TRBV11-2
abundance: NA
j_gene: TRBJ2-7
d_gene: TRBD2
CDR3nt: TGTGCCAGCAGCTTCCGACGACTAGCGGTGAGCTCCTACGAGCAGTACTTC
CDR3aa: CASSFRRLAVSSYEQYF

v_gene: TRBV9
abundance: NA
j_gene: TRBJ2-2
d_gene: TRBD1
CDR3nt: TGTGCCAGCACCTCGGACAGGGGAGGTGGTACCGGGGAGCTGTTTTTT
CDR3aa: CASTSDRGGGTGELFF

v_gene: TRBV15
abundance: NA
j_gene: TRBJ2-6
d_gene: NA
CDR3nt: TGTGCCACCAGCAGCCCCGCTGGGGCCAACGTCCTGACTTTC
CDR3aa: CATSSPAGANVLTF

v_gene: TRBV5-1
abundance: NA
j_gene: TRBJ2-2
d_gene: TRBD2
CDR3nt: TGCGCCAGCAGCTCCCGGGCTAGCGGGGGATATAACACCGGGGAGCTGTTTTTT
CDR3aa: CASSSRASGGYNTGELFF

v_gene: TRBV11-1
abundance: NA
j_gene: TRBJ2-7
d_gene: NA
CDR3nt: TGTGCCAGCAGCTTATGGGGGGAATTCGTCCCCGAGCAGTACTTC
CDR3aa: CASSLWGEFVPEQYF

v_gene: TRBV5-1
abundance: NA
j_gene: TRBJ1-4
d_gene: NA
CDR3nt: TGCGCCAGCAGCTTGTCCGATGAAAAACTGTTTTTT
CDR3aa: CASSLSDEKLFF

v_gene: TRBV6-5
abundance: NA
j_gene: TRBJ2-7
d_gene: TRBD1
CDR3nt: TGTGCCAGCAGTTTCCGGGACAGACCATACGAGCAGTACTTC
CDR3aa: CASSFRDRPYEQYF

v_gene: TRBV9
abundance: NA
j_gene: TRBJ1-1
d_gene: NA
CDR3nt: TGTGCCAGCAGCGTTCGAGCTTTCTTT
CDR3aa: CASSVRAFF

v_gene: TRBV5-4
abundance: NA
j_gene: TRBJ2-7
d_gene: NA
CDR3nt: TGTGCCAGCAGCTTTGGGGGGCGCATGGGCGAGCAGTACTTC
CDR3aa: CASSFGGRMGEQYF

v_gene: TRBV7-9
abundance: NA
j_gene: TRBJ2-1
d_gene: NA
CDR3nt: TGTGCCAGCGTGTCGGGGGATGAGCAGTTCTTC
CDR3aa: CASVSGDEQFF

v_gene: TRBV18
abundance: NA
j_gene: TRBJ2-5
d_gene: NA
CDR3nt: TGTGCCAGCTCACCACCTGAAGGACAAGAGACCCAGTACTTC
CDR3aa: CASSPPEGQETQYF

v_gene: TRBV6-4
abundance: NA
j_gene: TRBJ2-2
d_gene: TRBD1
CDR3nt: TGTGCCAGCAGCCCGCGACAGGGGCGAGGCACCGGGGAGCTGTTTTTT
CDR3aa: CASSPRQGRGTGELFF

v_gene: TRBV28
abundance: NA
j_gene: TRBJ2-7
d_gene: NA
CDR3nt: TGTGCCAGCGAGAGACCTGGGGGCTACGAGCAGTACTTC
CDR3aa: CASERPGGYEQYF

v_gene: TRBV6-1
abundance: NA
j_gene: TRBJ2-7
d_gene: NA
CDR3nt: TGTGCCAGCAGTGAATATGCCGGCAGGGCCTACGAGCAGTACTTC
CDR3aa: CASSEYAGRAYEQYF

v_gene: TRBV27
abundance: NA
j_gene: TRBJ2-3
d_gene: NA
CDR3nt: TGTGCCAGCAGTCGCTTCACACCAACAGATACGCAGTATTTT
CDR3aa: CASSRFTPTDTQYF

v_gene: TRBV5-1
abundance: NA
j_gene: TRBJ1-6
d_gene: TRBD1
CDR3nt: TGCGCCAGCAGCTTGTTCCCACAGGGGTCTAATTCACCCCTCCACTTT
CDR3aa: CASSLFPQGSNSPLHF

v_gene: TRBV5-8
abundance: NA
j_gene: TRBJ1-2
d_gene: TRBD1
CDR3nt: TGTGCCAGCAGCTTGGGTGACAGGGGCCGTCTCGTTGGCTACACCTTC
CDR3aa: CASSLGDRGRLVGYTF

v_gene: TRBV7-9
abundance: few
j_gene: TRBJ1-1
d_gene: TRBD1
CDR3nt: TGTGCCAGCAGCTTAGGACAGGGGAACACTGAAGCTTTCTTT
CDR3aa: CASSLGQGNTEAFF

v_gene: TRBV4-1
abundance: NA
j_gene: TRBJ2-7
d_gene: TRBD2
CDR3nt: TGCGCCAGCAGCCAAGATTTGGGGCGGGAGATTCCGACATGGTTC
CDR3aa: CASSQDLGREIPTWF

v_gene: TRBV15
abundance: NA
j_gene: TRBJ2-7
d_gene: NA
CDR3nt: TGTGCCACCAGGAAGGGCGCCTACGAGCAGTACTTC
CDR3aa: CATRKGAYEQYF

v_gene: TRBV5-7
abundance: NA
j_gene: TRBJ1-1
d_gene: NA
CDR3nt: TGTGCCAGCAGCTCAAATCGGGGGGTAAGCACTGAAGCTTTCTTT
CDR3aa: CASSSNRGVSTEAFF

v_gene: TRBV29-1
abundance: NA
j_gene: TRBJ2-3
d_gene: NA
CDR3nt: TGCAGCGTCCCTAGACTTGGGGGCTACAGTGATACGCAGTATTTT
CDR3aa: CSVPRLGGYSDTQYF

v_gene: TRBV5-1
abundance: NA
j_gene: TRBJ1-5
d_gene: NA
CDR3nt: TGCGCCAGCAGCTTGGAGGGGGGAAGCAATCAGCCCCAGCATTTT
CDR3aa: CASSLEGGSNQPQHF

v_gene: TRBV5-5
abundance: NA
j_gene: TRBJ1-2
d_gene: NA
CDR3nt: TGTGCCAGCAGCTTTTTGCTAGGGGGAAACTATGGCTACACCTTC
CDR3aa: CASSFLLGGNYGYTF

v_gene: TRBV30
abundance: NA
j_gene: TRBJ2-7
d_gene: NA
CDR3nt: TGTGCCTGGAAGGGACTGGGGAGCTCCTACGAGCAGTACTTC
CDR3aa: CAWKGLGSSYEQYF

v_gene: TRBV5-6
abundance: NA
j_gene: TRBJ1-1
d_gene: NA
CDR3nt: TGTGCCAGCAGCCGCACCTCTGGCGCTGAAGCTTTCTTT
CDR3aa: CASSRTSGAEAFF

v_gene: TRBV4-3
abundance: NA
j_gene: TRBJ2-2
d_gene: TRBD2
CDR3nt: TGCGCCAGCAGCCAACTCGGCGGGAGGGGCACCGGGGAGCTGTTTTTT
CDR3aa: CASSQLGGRGTGELFF

v_gene: TRBV7-3
abundance: NA
j_gene: TRBJ2-1
d_gene: NA
CDR3nt: TGTGCCAGCAGCCCCTTTGGTGGGAGATCCTACAATGAGCAGTTCTTC
CDR3aa: CASSPFGGRSYNEQFF

v_gene: TRBV28
abundance: NA
j_gene: TRBJ2-7
d_gene: TRBD2
CDR3nt: TGTGCCAGCAGTTTAACTAGCGCGCGGGGCAACGAGCAGTACTTC
CDR3aa: CASSLTSARGNEQYF

v_gene: TRBV18
abundance: NA
j_gene: TRBJ2-5
d_gene: NA
CDR3nt: TGTGCCAGCTCAAAAGGGGCTAGCGTGCGGGAAGAGACCCAGTACTTC
CDR3aa: CASSKGASVREETQYF

v_gene: TRBV6-1
abundance: NA
j_gene: TRBJ2-3
d_gene: NA
CDR3nt: TGTGCCAGCAGTGACCTCGACAGAAGCACAGATACGCAGTATTTT
CDR3aa: CASSDLDRSTDTQYF

v_gene: TRBV10-2
abundance: NA
j_gene: TRBJ2-1
d_gene: TRBD2
CDR3nt: TGCGCCAGCAGTGAGAGAGGGAGGGATGAGCAGTTCTTC
CDR3aa: CASSERGRDEQFF

v_gene: TRBV2
abundance: NA
j_gene: TRBJ2-5
d_gene: NA
CDR3nt: TGTGCCAGCAGTGAAGGGGGTTCGCAAGAGACCCAGTACTTC
CDR3aa: CASSEGGSQETQYF

v_gene: TRBV28
abundance: NA
j_gene: TRBJ2-5
d_gene: TRBD2
CDR3nt: TGTGCCAGCAGTGTGACTAGCGGGCAAGAGACCCAGTACTTC
CDR3aa: CASSVTSGQETQYF

v_gene: TRBV5-1
abundance: NA
j_gene: TRBJ1-5
d_gene: TRBD1
CDR3nt: TGCGCCAGCAGCATGGGGACAGGTGAGCAGCCCCAGCATTTT
CDR3aa: CASSMGTGEQPQHF

v_gene: TRBV6-5
abundance: many
j_gene: TRBJ2-5
d_gene: TRBD2
CDR3nt: TGTGCCAGCAGTTACTACGCTAGCGGGAGCAGGCAGACCCAGTACTTC
CDR3aa: CASSYYASGSRQTQYF

v_gene: TRBV28
abundance: NA
j_gene: TRBJ2-7
d_gene: TRBD2
CDR3nt: TGTGCCAGCAAGGCTACTAGCGGGAGTGGCGAGCAGTACTTC
CDR3aa: CASKATSGSGEQYF

v_gene: TRBV19
abundance: few
j_gene: TRBJ1-1
d_gene: NA
CDR3nt: TGTGCCAGTAGGATTCGGACGAACACTGAAGCTTTCTTT
CDR3aa: CASRIRTNTEAFF

v_gene: TRBV5-4
abundance: few
j_gene: TRBJ1-1
d_gene: NA
CDR3nt: TGTGCCAGCAGCTTTCGAATGAACACTGAAGCTTTCTTT
CDR3aa: CASSFRMNTEAFF

v_gene: TRBV28
abundance: NA
j_gene: TRBJ1-2
d_gene: NA
CDR3nt: TGTGCCAGCAGTTTCGGGAGATATGGCTACACCTTC
CDR3aa: CASSFGRYGYTF

v_gene: TRBV5-4
abundance: NA
j_gene: TRBJ2-7
d_gene: TRBD1
CDR3nt: TGTGCCAGCAGCCAACCGGGACAGGGGTCCTACGAGCAGTACTTC
CDR3aa: CASSQPGQGSYEQYF

v_gene: TRBV7-9
abundance: NA
j_gene: TRBJ2-1
d_gene: NA
CDR3nt: TGTGCCAGCACCCTAACCGGAGGGGCATACAATGAGCAGTTCTTC
CDR3aa: CASTLTGGAYNEQFF

v_gene: TRBV5-6
abundance: NA
j_gene: TRBJ1-2
d_gene: TRBD1
CDR3nt: TGTGCCAGCAGCCCGACAGGGTATGGCTACACCTTC
CDR3aa: CASSPTGYGYTF

v_gene: TRBV6-1
abundance: many
j_gene: TRBJ1-2
d_gene: TRBD1
CDR3nt: TGTGCCAGCAGGACAGGGGGGGCGGACTATGGCTACACCTTC
CDR3aa: CASRTGGADYGYTF

v_gene: TRBV29-1
abundance: once
j_gene: TRBJ2-5
d_gene: NA
CDR3nt: TGCAGCGTTGAAAAGGGCCAGGGGGGCCGGACCCAGTACTTC
CDR3aa: CSVEKGQGGRTQYF

v_gene: TRBV18
abundance: NA
j_gene: TRBJ2-2
d_gene: NA
CDR3nt: TGTGCCAGCTCACCAAGATTGACCGGGGAGCTGTTTTTT
CDR3aa: CASSPRLTGELFF

v_gene: TRBV5-1
abundance: once
j_gene: TRBJ2-5
d_gene: TRBD2
CDR3nt: TGCGCCAGCAGCTTAGCGGGAGATGGGGAGACCCAGTACTTC
CDR3aa: CASSLAGDGETQYF

v_gene: TRBV18
abundance: once
j_gene: TRBJ2-5
d_gene: NA
CDR3nt: TGTGCCAGCTCGGGGGACCCTCAGGAGACCCAGTACTTC
CDR3aa: CASSGDPQETQYF

v_gene: TRBV27
abundance: NA
j_gene: TRBJ2-1
d_gene: NA
CDR3nt: TGTGCCAGCATCCCCACCGGCAGGGGTGTTGGACATGAGCAGTTCTTC
CDR3aa: CASIPTGRGVGHEQFF

v_gene: TRBV27
abundance: NA
j_gene: TRBJ2-7
d_gene: NA
CDR3nt: TGTGCCAGCAGTTTATCGCCAGGGTGGTACGAGCAGTACTTC
CDR3aa: CASSLSPGWYEQYF

v_gene: TRBV2
abundance: NA
j_gene: TRBJ1-5
d_gene: TRBD1
CDR3nt: TGTGCCAGCAGCGACAGGGGGCGGCAGCCCCAGCATTTT
CDR3aa: CASSDRGRQPQHF

v_gene: TRBV2
abundance: NA
j_gene: TRBJ2-3
d_gene: TRBD2
CDR3nt: TGTGCCAGCCCCCTTGGGAGGGCTGACACAGATACGCAGTATTTT
CDR3aa: CASPLGRADTDTQYF

v_gene: TRBV2
abundance: once
j_gene: TRBJ2-1
d_gene: TRBD2
CDR3nt: TGTGCCAGCAGTCGTAGCGGGAGTCGGAATGAGCAGTTCTTC
CDR3aa: CASSRSGSRNEQFF

v_gene: TRBV14
abundance: NA
j_gene: TRBJ2-5
d_gene: NA
CDR3nt: TGTGCCAGCAGCCAAGTTCCAGTCCTGGGGACCCAGTACTTC
CDR3aa: CASSQVPVLGTQYF

v_gene: TRBV28
abundance: NA
j_gene: TRBJ2-7
d_gene: NA
CDR3nt: TGTGCCAGCAGCCGAGCTTTTACCTACGAGCAGTACTTC
CDR3aa: CASSRAFTYEQYF

v_gene: TRBV7-8
abundance: NA
j_gene: TRBJ2-4
d_gene: NA
CDR3nt: TGTGCCAGCAGCTCCGTGGGGAACGCCGGGATAGCCAAAAACATTCAGTACTTC
CDR3aa: CASSSVGNAGIAKNIQYF

v_gene: TRBV5-4
abundance: NA
j_gene: TRBJ1-4
d_gene: TRBD1
CDR3nt: TGTGCCAGCAGCCCAAGACAGGGAGCGAGTGAAAAACTGTTCTTT
CDR3aa: CASSPRQGASEKLFF

v_gene: TRBV6-5
abundance: once
j_gene: TRBJ2-7
d_gene: NA
CDR3nt: TGTGCCAGCAGAGCACCAGGAAGCTCCTACGAGCAGTACTTC
CDR3aa: CASRAPGSSYEQYF